These T cell receptor beta chains were read from a single sample in a study of cytomegalovirus exposure and HLA in healthy donors. Profiling relied on immunoSEQ multiplex PCR, and the TCRdb table lists in-frame clones only, not all of them. In the table there are 150,000 or so clones, around 86% of which are singletons. The sequenced material came from PBMCs. These TCRs come from a man between 18 and 29 years old in good health and CMV-seropositive. The CDR3 runs from the conserved cysteine through the conserved F or W. Each record gives: V gene, clone size, J gene, D gene, CDR3 protein, CDR3 DNA. The D gene is left open where the match is weak. Expanded clones are given a class, and other clones once, few, many or no size at all.

v_gene: TRBV7-9; abundance: -; j_gene: TRBJ1-1; d_gene: -; CDR3aa: CASSVLNRVGSEAFF; CDR3nt: TGTGCCAGCAGCGTACTTAACAGGGTTGGATCTGAAGCTTTCTTT
v_gene: TRBV2; abundance: -; j_gene: TRBJ2-2; d_gene: TRBD1; CDR3aa: CASREDRAIGELFF; CDR3nt: TGTGCCAGCAGGGAGGACAGGGCGATCGGGGAGCTGTTTTTT
v_gene: TRBV7-2; abundance: -; j_gene: TRBJ2-7; d_gene: TRBD2; CDR3aa: CASSLASGGTDQYF; CDR3nt: TGTGCCAGCAGCTTAGCGAGCGGGGGTACTGATCAGTACTTC
v_gene: TRBV19; abundance: -; j_gene: TRBJ2-1; d_gene: TRBD2; CDR3aa: CASSSLAGSYNEQFF; CDR3nt: TGTGCCAGTAGTTCACTAGCGGGCTCCTACAATGAGCAGTTCTTC
v_gene: TRBV4-3; abundance: -; j_gene: TRBJ2-3; d_gene: -; CDR3aa: CASSQGDLGGDTQYF; CDR3nt: TGCGCCAGCAGCCAAGGGGACTTAGGAGGGGATACGCAGTATTTT
v_gene: TRBV5-6; abundance: -; j_gene: TRBJ1-1; d_gene: -; CDR3aa: CASSFYDRFEAFF; CDR3nt: TGTGCCAGCAGCTTCTACGACAGGTTTGAAGCTTTCTTT
v_gene: TRBV28; abundance: once; j_gene: TRBJ1-1; d_gene: -; CDR3aa: CASSLARAEAFF; CDR3nt: TGTGCCAGCAGTTTAGCCAGGGCGGAAGCTTTCTTT
v_gene: TRBV15; abundance: -; j_gene: TRBJ2-1; d_gene: -; CDR3aa: CATSRAVGAEQFF; CDR3nt: TGTGCCACCAGCAGAGCGGTAGGGGCTGAGCAGTTCTTC
v_gene: TRBV6-1; abundance: -; j_gene: TRBJ1-2; d_gene: -; CDR3aa: CASSEPPVLSGYGYTF; CDR3nt: TGTGCCAGCAGTGAACCTCCCGTTCTCAGTGGCTATGGCTACACCTTC
v_gene: TRBV27; abundance: -; j_gene: TRBJ2-2; d_gene: TRBD1; CDR3aa: CASSEGQGSGELFF; CDR3nt: TGTGCCAGCAGTGAGGGACAGGGTAGCGGGGAGCTGTTTTTT
v_gene: TRBV14; abundance: few; j_gene: TRBJ1-4; d_gene: -; CDR3aa: CASSHLSTNEKLFF; CDR3nt: TGTGCCAGCAGCCACCTTTCAACTAATGAAAAACTGTTTTTT
v_gene: TRBV5-5; abundance: -; j_gene: TRBJ2-7; d_gene: -; CDR3aa: CASSLDRSYEQYF; CDR3nt: TGTGCCAGCAGCTTGGACAGAAGCTACGAGCAGTACTTC
v_gene: TRBV14; abundance: -; j_gene: TRBJ1-4; d_gene: -; CDR3aa: CASSVTLGKLFF; CDR3nt: TGTGCCAGCAGCGTTACCCTAGGAAAACTGTTTTTT
v_gene: TRBV7-6; abundance: -; j_gene: TRBJ2-7; d_gene: -; CDR3aa: CASSLQGRSYEQYF; CDR3nt: TGTGCCAGCAGCTTACAGGGGCGAAGTTACGAGCAGTACTTC
v_gene: TRBV19; abundance: -; j_gene: TRBJ1-6; d_gene: TRBD1; CDR3aa: CASSMDRGSPLHF; CDR3nt: TGTGCCAGTAGTATGGACAGGGGATCACCCCTCCACTTT
v_gene: TRBV7-8; abundance: -; j_gene: TRBJ2-3; d_gene: TRBD2; CDR3aa: CASSAAGGTSSTDTQYF; CDR3nt: TGTGCCAGCAGTGCCGCTGGGGGGACTAGCAGCACAGATACGCAGTATTTT